The clone carrying this T cell receptor beta chain was counted only a few times. Antigen specificity is unknown. It was through 5'RACE template switching that TCR cDNA was made, with a universal primer site and UMIs added. One entry per CDR3 protein, called by TCRdb with MiXCR from the 5' RACE reads. The sample contains 250,000 to 300,000 distinct CDR3 sequences, 5.2% of which appear only once. This sample stems from a study of T cells after yellow fever vaccination. This CDR3 has 14 residues. The germline V and J ends were trimmed by 4 bases and 1 base, with 8 bases remaining between them. Study outcomes and limitations: When the response was secondary, it was weaker but reached its peak faster, day 5 versus 15. Contaminants from the bulk population, in the form of abundant clonotypes, could be found in FACS-sorted repertoires.

The clonotype comes from a young man who received the YFV17D yellow fever vaccine. The rearrangement links TRBV23-1 to TRBJ1-5; D uncertain. TRBV23-1 is noted as an ORF with a role that remains uncertain. The sample consisted of CD4+ T cells sorted from PBMCs, taken on the day of the yellow fever booster vaccination. CDR3 region: CASSPLESNQPQHF. The CDR3 region has the DNA TGCGCCAGCAGTCCGTTGGAAAGCAATCAGCCCCAGCATTTT.